This T cell receptor beta chain stems from a study of vaccination effects on CD4 cells after COVID-19. Whole-study context: Sampling occurred a median 72 days post second dose, range 14 to 241.

Measured with immunoSEQ multiplex PCR; TCRdb has only the in-frame clones, and not every one. The sample holds 40,000 to 50,000 clones; 65% to 80% are singletons and the top ten take about 9.5%. V lost 2 bases to trimming and J lost 1 base, with 14 bases between them. Germline V lookup: CDR1 GTSNPN, CDR2 SVGIG (reference sequence). CDR3 size: 15 residues. Concerning this clone: Its antigen is not identified.

Subsequent to a culture period of less than twelve days, CD4+ T cells were isolated. The vaccine given was either BNT162b2 or mRNA-1273, in two doses. The source is a human donor who received a COVID-19 vaccine. The rearrangement joins TRBV30 to TRBJ1-1; D gene uncertain. This specimen consisted of CD4+ T cells from PBMCs cultured without peptide, obtained after COVID-19 vaccination. The CDR3 coding sequence is TGTGCCTGGAGTCCTAAGGGCGCGGGGAACACTGAAGCTTTCTTT. Residues: CAWSPKGAGNTEAFF.